What follows describes a single T cell receptor (beta chain). Unique molecular identifier tags were affixed to discrete cDNA molecules. Each CDR3 protein is one row after TCRdb ran MiXCR on the 5' RACE reads. The table shows around 60,000 distinct CDR3 sequences, with about an eighth occurring only once. The data stem from a study of early T cells in non-severe SARS-CoV-2 infection. Study summary: Sequencing used unsorted whole-blood bulk RNA, so chains lack pairing.

The CDR3 is 16 residues long. J lost 6 bases, V lost 0 bases, and 9 bases had no gene match. Looked up from germline, CDR1 is DFQATT and CDR2 is SNEGSKA (reference sequence). This rearrangement joins TRBV20-1 to TRBJ2-1; 9 nucleotides match TRBD2. The receptor comes from an adult who was a healthcare worker with PCR-confirmed SARS-CoV-2 infection or an uninfected control (not recorded which). The specimen was whole blood. CDR3 loop: CSARDPGAGGRNEQFF. Written as DNA, the CDR3 is TGCAGTGCTAGAGATCCGGGAGCGGGGGGACGCAATGAGCAGTTCTTC.